This section outlines one T cell receptor beta chain sequence together with its context. No antigen is known for it. The junction departs from germline at one end; a sequencing error may be responsible. This sample was taken from a study of esophageal squamous cell carcinoma under preoperative chemotherapy (dated by TCRdb to 2016 to 2019). The study in broad terms: In the study, TCR repertoires were profiled in both peripheral blood T cells and tumor-infiltrating lymphocytes. About 5 patients with primary esophageal squamous cell carcinoma were included in the cohort. Repertoires were compared between samples taken before and after paclitaxel-nedaplatin therapy. In patients with esophageal squamous cell carcinoma, the study looked at what paclitaxel-nedaplatin chemotherapy did to T-cell receptor repertoires.

Taken from the germline V gene, the CDR1 and CDR2 loops are MNHNS and SASEGT. Reading from cysteine to phenylalanine, the CDR3 counts 16 amino acids. Of the read, only the CDR3 DNA is kept; its 48 bases are in frame from base 1. The library was produced with PCR. TCRdb shows the sequencer as HiSeq X Ten. High-throughput sequencing was used to characterize TCR repertoires. The public reads were quality trimmed at Q25 with fastp and then assembled into clones with MiXCR by TCRdb, keeping productive beta chains. Rows are combined by CDR3 protein, so each entry shows the most common genes and DNA. Across this sample there are about 15,000 distinct CDR3 sequences, with roughly 66% seen only once. The biggest ten clones account for nearly 55% of the sample. What the research found in general, with its limitations: Paclitaxel-nedaplatin therapy induced immediate and substantial clonotype frequency changes, with contraction more likely among abundant clones than amplification. Post-treatment tumor-infiltrating lymphocytes appeared partly derived from peripheral T cells migrating into the tumor, not solely from local clonal changes. After chemotherapy, peripheral T cells showed a significant rise in TCR diversity, whereas tumor-infiltrating lymphocytes did not. Only 4 or 5 patients with esophageal squamous cell carcinoma were analyzed, making for a small cohort.

Explained via the paper, the time point label denotes: before preoperative PTX-NDP chemotherapy. Paclitaxel-nedaplatin was administered to patients as preoperative chemotherapy before surgery. The TCR originated in a human donor with esophageal squamous cell carcinoma. The donor label of this sample is uncertain. Sampling was done from a patient given preoperative chemotherapy. The rearranged chain carries TRBV6-1 and TRBJ2-1, with no confident D gene call. For the CDR3, the sequence is CASSTSQAGSNNEQFF. The nucleotide sequence is given as TGTGCCAGCAGTACAAGCCAGGCTGGAAGCAACAATGAGCAGTTCTTT.